Below are 17 T cell receptor beta chains sequenced from a single sample in a study of blood T cell repertoires in COVID-19. This table comes from immunoSEQ multiplex PCR, and its TCRdb copy is limited to in-frame clones, with some not included. The sample contains 280,000 or so clones, roughly 90% of which appear only once. Sequenced sample: peripheral blood. These TCRs come from a woman aged 55 to 70 with acute or convalescent COVID-19.

J is TRBJ2-5 and V is TRBV9; 7 nucleotides align to TRBD2. This CDR3 is built from 15 residues. Germline V gene lookup returns CDR1 SGDLS and CDR2 YYNGEE. With 3 bases clipped from V and 3 bases from J, the junction kept 8 bases outside the gene matches. CDR3 protein: CASSERGAGEETQYF. DNA for the CDR3: TGTGCCAGCAGCGAGAGAGGGGCGGGGGAAGAGACCCAGTACTTC.

V is TRBV21-1 and J is TRBJ1-2; the DNA was not used to check the table's D call, TRBD1. TRBV21-1 is a documented pseudogene. The CDR3 runs 14 residues. CDR3 protein: CASSKAQVDYGYTF. Written as DNA, the CDR3 is TGTGCCAGCAGCAAAGCCCAGGTTGACTATGGCTACACCTTC.

The chain has TRBV19 and TRBJ1-1, with TRBD1 matching 8 bases. This CDR3 is built from 17 residues. Trimming cost V 3 bases and J 4 bases; bases outside gene matches: 13. Germline V gives CDR1 LNHDA, CDR2 SQIVND (reference sequence). The CDR3 region is CASSITGTGLWGTEAFF. The CDR3 nucleotides read TGTGCCAGTAGTATCACCGGGACAGGACTCTGGGGCACTGAAGCTTTCTTT.

This chain connects TRBV11-2 to TRBJ2-2; perhaps TRBD1 as D (6 bases). In germline, CDR1 is SGHAT, CDR2 FQNNGV. The CDR3 has 14 residues. Trimming cost V 5 bases and J 6 bases, with 13 bases left between them. The CDR3 region is CASSIDRNAGELFF. CDR3 nucleotide sequence: TGTGCCAGCAGCATTGACAGGAATGCCGGGGAGCTGTTTTTT.

CDR3 region: CSVGRTIPNEQFF. As DNA, the CDR3 is TGCAGCGTTGGTCGAACTATCCCCAATGAGCAGTTCTTC. The V and J genes are TRBV29-1 and TRBJ2-1; no definite D call. Germline values: CDR1 SQVTM, CDR2 ANQGSEA. Trimming left V 4 bases short and J 6 bases short, with 13 bases between. The length of the CDR3 is 13 residues.

The rearrangement joins TRBV27 to TRBJ1-2, with TRBD1 as a possible D gene (6 bases). V shed 0 bases and J shed 8 bases, with 13 bases lying between them. The CDR3 has 14 amino acids. Germline V CDR1 and CDR2: MNHEY, SMNVEV (reference sequence). The CDR3 region is CASSLSWAGAGYTF. The CDR3 DNA reads as TGTGCCAGCAGTTTATCATGGGCAGGGGCCGGCTACACCTTC.

This rearrangement joins TRBV2 to TRBJ2-1; weak D call: TRBD2 (6 bases). CDR3 length equals 15 residues. Between the trimmed V and J ends, which lost 5 bases and 0 bases, there was a span of 11 bases. Germline-derived CDR1 and CDR2 are SNHLY and FYNNEI. For the CDR3, the DNA is TGTGCCAGCAGTATCTATAGCGGCTCCTACAATGAGCAGTTCTTC. Amino acid sequence: CASSIYSGSYNEQFF.

The CDR3 bases are TGTGCCAGTAGTGCTCAGGGGTATGAAAAACTGTTTTTT. Encoded protein: CASSAQGYEKLFF. The V call is TRBV19, the J call TRBJ1-4, with D possibly matching TRBD1 (6 bases). CDR3 length equals 13 residues. V was shortened by 5 bases and J by 6 bases, with 10 bases between the two germline ends. CDR1 and CDR2 from the germline V gene are LNHDA and SQIVND (reference sequence).

The chain has TRBV29-1 and TRBJ1-2; TRBD1 might be the D (6 bases). Germline CDR1 and CDR2: SQVTM and ANQGSEA. Trimming left V 7 bases short and J 4 bases short, with 13 bases between. CDR3 length: 12 residues. This CDR3 is CSADDRTYGYTF. For the CDR3, the DNA is TGCAGCGCTGACGACAGGACCTATGGCTACACCTTC.

Of note for this clone: Other DNA sequences in this sample translate to the same CDR3. The chain couples TRBV5-1 to TRBJ2-5; 7 bases are a match to TRBD1. The CDR3 covers 14 residues. With V trimmed by 1 base and J by 1 base, 1 base remained unmatched. The germline gives CDR1 SGHRS, CDR2 YFSETQ. In nucleotides, the CDR3 is TGCGCCAGCAGCTTGTCAGGGGGCCAAGAGACCCAGTACTTC. This encodes CASSLSGGQETQYF. The whole variable domain, filled in from reference TRBV5-1 and TRBJ2-5, reads KAGVTQTPRYLIKTRGQQVTLSCSPISGHRSVSWYQQTPGQGLQFLFEYFSETQRNKGNFPGRFSGRQFSNSRSEMNVSTLELGDSALYLCASSLSGGQETQYFGPGTRLLVL.

This clone was seen a single time. The chain carries TRBV5-1 and TRBJ2-5; 11 nucleotides match TRBD2. The CDR3 spans 15 residues. Looked up from germline, CDR1 is SGHRS and CDR2 is YFSETQ. Trimming cost V 5 bases and J 5 bases; bases outside gene matches: 8. The CDR3 sequence: CASSPNSGGEETQYF. The CDR3 bases are TGCGCCAGCAGTCCTAATAGCGGGGGGGAGGAGACCCAGTACTTC.

This clone was seen only once. V usage is TRBV11-2 and J usage is TRBJ1-3; D unclear. Trimming shortened V by 6 bases and J by 0 bases, and 9 bases separated the two germline ends. The CDR3 has 14 amino acids. CDR1 SGHAT and CDR2 FQNNGV come from the germline V gene. The chain's CDR3 is CASSPDYSGNTIYF. CDR3 sequence (DNA): TGTGCCAGCAGTCCTGACTACTCTGGAAACACCATATATTTT.

The chain recombines TRBV5-1 with TRBJ1-2; 9 bases align to TRBD1. Germline V CDR1 and CDR2: SGHRS, YFSETQ. The CDR3 runs 14 residues. Trimming cost V 2 bases and J 7 bases; bases outside gene matches: 6. The CDR3 protein is CASSLGTGMTGYTF. As DNA, the CDR3 is TGCGCCAGCAGCTTAGGGACAGGGATGACTGGCTACACCTTC.

This chain uses TRBV24-1 with TRBJ2-1; tentative D call: TRBD1 (6 bases). The CDR3 sequence is 14 residues long. Trimming shortened V by 4 bases and J by 4 bases, and 10 bases separated the two germline ends. Germline V gives CDR1 KGHDR, CDR2 SFDVKD. Here the CDR3 DNA reads TGTGCCACCAGTGACACGGGACAATACAATGAGCAGTTCTTC. Residues: CATSDTGQYNEQFF.

The V call is TRBV6-5, the J call TRBJ1-4, with D possibly being TRBD1 (5 bases). The CDR3 spans 14 residues. Germline CDR1 reads MNHEY; CDR2 reads SVGAGI. Trimming shortened V by 7 bases and J by 6 bases, and 15 bases separated the two germline ends. The chain's CDR3 is CASTSSGLHEKLFF. CDR3 DNA: TGTGCCAGCACAAGTTCAGGGTTGCATGAAAAACTGTTTTTT.

This clone was counted a single time. The V gene is TRBV24-1, the J gene TRBJ2-3; 7 nucleotides match TRBD1. This CDR3 is 15 amino acids long. CDR1 and CDR2 from the germline V gene are KGHDR and SFDVKD. The trim removed 2 bases at V and 3 bases at J, leaving 4 bases unmatched. CDR3 bases: TGTGCCACCAGTGATTCAGGGGGTATAACAGATACGCAGTATTTT. Its protein product is CATSDSGGITDTQYF.

The V and J genes are TRBV28 and TRBJ2-5; D is unclear. The CDR3 covers 14 residues. Germline CDR1 reads MDHEN; CDR2 reads SYDVKM. V was clipped by 6 bases and J by 1 base, with 12 bases between them. For the CDR3, the DNA is TGTGCCAGCAGGGTTGGTCAGATCCAAGAGACCCAGTACTTC. Its translation: CASRVGQIQETQYF.